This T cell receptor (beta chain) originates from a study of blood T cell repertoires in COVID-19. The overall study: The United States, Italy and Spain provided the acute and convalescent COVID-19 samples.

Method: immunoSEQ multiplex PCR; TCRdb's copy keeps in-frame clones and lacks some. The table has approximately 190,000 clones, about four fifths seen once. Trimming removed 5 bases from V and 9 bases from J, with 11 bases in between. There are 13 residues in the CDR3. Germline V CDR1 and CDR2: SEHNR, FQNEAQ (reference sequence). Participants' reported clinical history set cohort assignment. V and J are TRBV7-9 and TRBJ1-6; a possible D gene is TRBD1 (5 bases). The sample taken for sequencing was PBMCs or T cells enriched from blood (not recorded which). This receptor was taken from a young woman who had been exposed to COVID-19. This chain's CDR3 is CASSAPQGSPLHF. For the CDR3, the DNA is TGTGCCAGCAGCGCTCCTCAGGGTTCACCCCTCCACTTT.